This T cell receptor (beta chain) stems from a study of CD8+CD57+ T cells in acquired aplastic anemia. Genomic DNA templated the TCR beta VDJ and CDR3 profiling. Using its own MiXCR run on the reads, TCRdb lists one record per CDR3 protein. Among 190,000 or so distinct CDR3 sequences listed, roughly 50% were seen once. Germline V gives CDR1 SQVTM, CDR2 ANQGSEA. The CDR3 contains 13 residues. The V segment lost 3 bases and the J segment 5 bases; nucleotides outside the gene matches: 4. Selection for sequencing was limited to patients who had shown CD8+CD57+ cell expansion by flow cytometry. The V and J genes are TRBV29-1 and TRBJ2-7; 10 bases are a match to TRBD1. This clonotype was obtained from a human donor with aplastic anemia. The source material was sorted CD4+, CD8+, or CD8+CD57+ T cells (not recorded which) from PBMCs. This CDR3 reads CSVEPTGGHEQYF. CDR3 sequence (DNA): TGCAGCGTTGAGCCGACAGGGGGCCACGAGCAGTACTTC.